The 9 T cell receptor beta chains below come from one sample, sequenced in a study of T cells after yellow fever vaccination. A single record per CDR3 protein comes from TCRdb applying MiXCR to the 5' RACE reads. The sample comprises about 580,000 distinct CDR3 sequences, about 17% of which are singletons, and about 18% rests with the top ten. The sequencing here drew on PBMCs, taken about 5 days after the first yellow fever vaccination. The receptor set was obtained from a man between 18 and 35 years old who received the YFV17D yellow fever vaccine.

The rearrangement links TRBV4-1 to TRBJ1-4; 11 nucleotides match TRBD1. The V gene's germline CDR1 is MGHRA and CDR2 YSYEKL. V trimming: 1 base; J trimming: 3 bases; junction bases outside the gene matches: 4. This CDR3 has 17 amino acids. The CDR3: CASSQGTGGSSNEKLFF. CDR3 sequence (DNA): TGCGCCAGCAGCCAAGGGACAGGGGGCAGCTCTAATGAAAAACTGTTTTTT.

The CDR3 loop is CASSLDGGLTEAFF. DNA for the CDR3: TGTGCCAGCAGCTTAGATGGGGGGCTCACTGAAGCTTTCTTT. The chain has TRBV7-2 and TRBJ1-1, with D perhaps matching TRBD1 (6 bases). V lost 1 base, J lost 4 bases, and 10 bases lay in between. CDR1 is SGHTA, CDR2 FQGNSA, per germline. The CDR3 covers 14 residues. The full variable domain, with the rest looked up from reference TRBV7-2 and TRBJ1-1, is GAGVSQSPSNKVTEKGKDVELRCDPISGHTALYWYRQSLGQGLEFLIYFQGNSAPDKSGLPSDRFSAERTGGSVSTLTIQRTQQEDSAVYLCASSLDGGLTEAFFGQGTRLTVV.

The chain recombines TRBV5-6 with TRBJ2-1; TRBD2 aligns across 9 bases. V dropped 2 bases and J dropped 6; count of bases not matched to a gene: 15. The CDR3 contains 18 residues. CDR1 and CDR2 from the germline V gene are SGHDT and YYEEEE. CDR3 amino acids: CASSFNPSRGGAGNEQFF. CDR3 nucleotides: TGTGCCAGCAGCTTCAACCCGTCCCGCGGGGGGGCAGGCAATGAGCAGTTCTTC.

The chain uses TRBV4-1 and TRBJ2-1; D possibly matches TRBD1 or TRBD2 (7 bases each). The CDR3 is 15 residues long. The V gene's germline CDR1 is MGHRA and CDR2 YSYEKL. V gave up 3 bases and J gave up 2 bases, with 11 bases separating them. For the CDR3, the DNA is TGCGCCAGCAGCCACCAGGGGGGGACCTACAATGAGCAGTTCTTC. Encoded protein: CASSHQGGTYNEQFF.

The rearrangement uses TRBV6-2 or TRBV6-3 and TRBJ2-7; D is possibly TRBD1 (5 bases). The CDR3 consists of 14 residues. CDR1 MNHEY and CDR2 SVGEGT come from the germline V gene. Deletions cut 4 bases from V and 7 bases from J, with 17 bases between. The CDR3 sequence is CASSSPNHQGEQYV. The CDR3 DNA follows: TGTGCCAGCAGTTCCCCCAACCATCAGGGAGAGCAGTACGTC.

This clonotype showed up just once. V usage is TRBV5-1 and J usage is TRBJ2-7, with 9 bases lining up with TRBD1. Germline V gene data show CDR1 as SGHRS and CDR2 as YFSETQ. The V and J ends lost 0 bases and 2 bases, in that order; junction bases with no gene match: 3. The CDR3 runs 15 residues. The CDR3 DNA follows: TGCGCCAGCAGCTTGGGGACAGGGGACACCTACGAGCAGTACTTC. Translated, it gives CASSLGTGDTYEQYF.

This clonotype was counted ten times or more. V gene TRBV7-3 combines with J gene TRBJ2-3; a possible D gene is TRBD2 (6 bases). V dropped 5 bases and J dropped 2 bases, with 8 bases sitting between them. This CDR3 contains 13 residues. Per germline, CDR1 SGHTA and CDR2 FQGTGA. CDR3 DNA: TGTGCCAGCAGCCGGGGGTCCACAGATACGCAGTATTTT. Translated, it gives CASSRGSTDTQYF.

The genes are TRBV7-2 and TRBJ1-5; weak D call: TRBD1 (6 bases). This CDR3 region has 12 residues. CDR1 is SGHTA, CDR2 FQGNSA, per germline. The ends were cut back, 1 base at V and 14 bases at J, with 12 bases in the middle. The CDR3 loop reads CASSLVGDIKHF. The CDR3 nucleotides are TGTGCCAGCAGCTTAGTTGGGGACATCAAGCATTTT.

This clonotype was recorded a few times. The V gene is TRBV9, the J gene TRBJ1-2, with D perhaps TRBD1 (6 bases). This CDR3 spans 13 amino acids. Trimming removed 0 bases at V and 8 bases at J, with 11 bases between. CDR1 and CDR2 (germline): SGDLS, YYNGEE. In DNA form, the CDR3 reads TGTGCCAGCAGCGTAGGGGGGGCAAACGGCTACACCTTC. Translation: CASSVGGANGYTF.